One sample yielded the 3 T cell receptor beta chains listed below, sequenced in a study of blood T cell repertoires in COVID-19. Repertoires were generated with immunoSEQ multiplex PCR, while TCRdb's copy carries only in-frame clones and drops some. There are under 200,000 clones in the sample; approximately 85% occur only once, and around 2.7% lies in the top ten. What was sequenced was peripheral blood. The origin of the receptors is a woman over 75 with COVID-19, enrolled during active disease.

The rearrangement uses TRBV4-1 and TRBJ2-1; the D gene is possibly TRBD1 (6 bases). CDR3 length: 14 amino acids. The V end was cut by 0 bases, the J end by 7 bases, with 10 bases between. Germline V gene sequence: CDR1 MGHRA, CDR2 YSYEKL. The CDR3 loop reads CASSQDEGENEQFF. CDR3 bases: TGCGCCAGCAGCCAAGATGAGGGGGAAAATGAGCAGTTCTTC.

The chain carries TRBV12-5 and TRBJ2-5, with TRBD2 identical over 12 bases. J was trimmed by 5 bases and V by 2 bases; bases with no gene match: 6. There are 16 residues in the CDR3. The V gene's germline CDR1 is LGHNT and CDR2 FRNRAP. CDR3 sequence: CASGLSLAGGPETQYF. The CDR3, as DNA: TGTGCTAGTGGTTTGTCGCTAGCGGGGGGGCCTGAGACCCAGTACTTC.

This sequence joins TRBV19 and TRBJ1-2; maybe TRBD1 (6 bases). CDR1 and CDR2 (germline): LNHDA, SQIVND (reference sequence). The V end lost 8 bases, the J end lost 2 bases, and 9 bases lay between the germline ends. This CDR3 has 12 amino acids. This CDR3 is CASLRGNYGYTF. The CDR3 coding sequence is TGTGCCAGTCTTAGGGGGAACTATGGCTACACCTTC.